The clone carrying this T cell receptor (beta chain) was counted a few times. Its antigen is still unknown. CDR1 GTSNPN and CDR2 SVGIG come from the germline V gene (reference sequence). Trimming stripped 4 bases from V and 0 bases from J, with 9 bases between. The CDR3 contains 13 residues. These data originate in a study of TIL therapy for anti-PD-1-resistant metastatic lung cancer. Study-level information: Progressing patients received lymphodepletion, expanded TIL infusion and IL-2. Findings and limits, study-wide: Treatment-naive, never-smoker and oncogene-addicted patients were overrepresented in this highly selected cohort.

Regarding time point: pre-treatment sample, taken before nivolumab and TIL therapy. The immunoSEQ assay was v3. Sequencing depth was approximately 2 million read pairs for survey level, roughly 5-6 million for deep. Using immunoSEQ multiplex PCR, the repertoire was profiled, and TCRdb retains in-frame clones only, with some absent. The data show about 50,000 clones, around 80% seen once. The material sequenced was blood, taken at baseline. The TCR originated in a woman aged 30 to 85 with non-small cell lung cancer. The chain links TRBV30 to TRBJ1-1; D ambiguous. In DNA form, the CDR3 reads TGTGCCTGGACTAGACGGGTGAACACTGAAGCTTTCTTT. Protein product: CAWTRRVNTEAFF.